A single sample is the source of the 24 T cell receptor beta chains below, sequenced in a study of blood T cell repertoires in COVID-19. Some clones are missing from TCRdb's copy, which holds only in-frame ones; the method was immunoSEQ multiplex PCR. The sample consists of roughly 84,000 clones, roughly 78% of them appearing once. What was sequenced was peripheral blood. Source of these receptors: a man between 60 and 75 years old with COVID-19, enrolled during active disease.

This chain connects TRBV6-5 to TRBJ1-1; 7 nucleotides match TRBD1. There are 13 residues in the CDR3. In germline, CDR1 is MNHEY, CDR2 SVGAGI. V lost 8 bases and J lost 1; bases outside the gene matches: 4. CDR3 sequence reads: CASGTEGNTEAFF. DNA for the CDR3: TGTGCCAGCGGGACAGAGGGGAACACTGAAGCTTTCTTT.

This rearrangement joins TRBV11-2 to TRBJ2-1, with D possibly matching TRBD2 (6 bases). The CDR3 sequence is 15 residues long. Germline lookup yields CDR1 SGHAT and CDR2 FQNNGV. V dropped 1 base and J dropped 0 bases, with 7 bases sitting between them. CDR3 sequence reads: CASSLGRDSYNEQFF. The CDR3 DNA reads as TGTGCCAGCAGCTTAGGGAGGGACTCCTACAATGAGCAGTTCTTC. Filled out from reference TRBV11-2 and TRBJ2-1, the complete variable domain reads EAGVAQSPRYKIIEKRQSVAFWCNPISGHATLYWYQQILGQGPKLLIQFQNNGVVDDSQLPKDRFSAERLKGVDSTLKIQPAKLEDSAVYLCASSLGRDSYNEQFFGPGTRLTVL.

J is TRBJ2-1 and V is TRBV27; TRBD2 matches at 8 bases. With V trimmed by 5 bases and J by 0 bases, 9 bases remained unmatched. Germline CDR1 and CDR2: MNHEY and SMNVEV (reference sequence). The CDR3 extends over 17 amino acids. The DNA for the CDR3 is TGTGCCAGCAGTCTCCTTCTCGGGGGGGGCTCCTACAATGAGCAGTTCTTC. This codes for CASSLLLGGGSYNEQFF.

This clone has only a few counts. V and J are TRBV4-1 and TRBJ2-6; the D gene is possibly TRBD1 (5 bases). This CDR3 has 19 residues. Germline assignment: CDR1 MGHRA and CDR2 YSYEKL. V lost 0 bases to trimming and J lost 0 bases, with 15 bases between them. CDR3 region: CASSQDRDKGFSGANVLTF. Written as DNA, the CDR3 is TGCGCCAGCAGCCAAGATCGCGATAAGGGGTTCTCTGGGGCCAACGTCCTGACTTTC.

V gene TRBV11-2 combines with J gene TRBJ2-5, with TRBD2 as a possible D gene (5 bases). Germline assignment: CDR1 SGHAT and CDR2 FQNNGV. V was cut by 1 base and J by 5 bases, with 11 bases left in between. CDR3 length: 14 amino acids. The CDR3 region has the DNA TGTGCCAGCAGCTTAGGGCAGTCGGGGGAGACCCAGTACTTC. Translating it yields CASSLGQSGETQYF.

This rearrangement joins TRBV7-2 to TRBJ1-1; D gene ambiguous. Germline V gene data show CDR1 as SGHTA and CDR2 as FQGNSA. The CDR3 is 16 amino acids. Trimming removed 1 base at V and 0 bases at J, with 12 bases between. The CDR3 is CASSLVARLMNTEAFF. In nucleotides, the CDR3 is TGTGCCAGCAGCTTAGTGGCAAGACTCATGAACACTGAAGCTTTCTTT.

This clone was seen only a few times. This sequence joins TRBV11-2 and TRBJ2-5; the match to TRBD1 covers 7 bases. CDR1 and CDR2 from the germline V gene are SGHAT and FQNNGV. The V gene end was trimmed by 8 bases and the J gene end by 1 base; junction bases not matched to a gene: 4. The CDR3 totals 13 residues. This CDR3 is CASGGQAQETQYF. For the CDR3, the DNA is TGTGCCAGCGGCGGACAGGCCCAAGAGACCCAGTACTTC. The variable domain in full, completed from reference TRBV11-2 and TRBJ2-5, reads EAGVAQSPRYKIIEKRQSVAFWCNPISGHATLYWYQQILGQGPKLLIQFQNNGVVDDSQLPKDRFSAERLKGVDSTLKIQPAKLEDSAVYLCASGGQAQETQYFGPGTRLLVL.

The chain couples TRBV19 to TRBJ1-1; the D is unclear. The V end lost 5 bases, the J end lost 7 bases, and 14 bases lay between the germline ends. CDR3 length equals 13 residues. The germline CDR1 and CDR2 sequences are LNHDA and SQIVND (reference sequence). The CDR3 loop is CASSDGPSLEAFF. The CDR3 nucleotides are TGTGCCAGTAGTGATGGGCCGAGCCTTGAAGCTTTCTTT.

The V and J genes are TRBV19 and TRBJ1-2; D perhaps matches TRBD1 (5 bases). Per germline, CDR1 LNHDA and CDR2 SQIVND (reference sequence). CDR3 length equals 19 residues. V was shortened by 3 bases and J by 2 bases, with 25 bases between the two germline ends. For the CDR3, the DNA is TGTGCCAGTAGTATTTCCTCGTTCTCGTGGGGCAGTTGGAACTATGGCTACACCTTC. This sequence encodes CASSISSFSWGSWNYGYTF.

CDR3 DNA sequence: TGTGCCAGCTCACCTGGACTAGCGGAACCCAATGAGCAGTTCTTC. This translates into CASSPGLAEPNEQFF. This chain joins TRBV18 and TRBJ2-1; TRBD2 matches 10 bases. Trimming removed 3 bases from V and 6 bases from J; junction bases left unmatched: 5. Germline V gene sequence: CDR1 KGHSH, CDR2 LQKENI. CDR3 length: 15 residues.

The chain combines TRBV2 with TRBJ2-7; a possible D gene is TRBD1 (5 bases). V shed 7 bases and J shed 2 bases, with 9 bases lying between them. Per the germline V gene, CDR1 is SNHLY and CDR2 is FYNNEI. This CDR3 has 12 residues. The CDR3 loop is CASKQETYEQYF. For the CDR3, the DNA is TGTGCCAGCAAACAGGAGACCTACGAGCAGTACTTC. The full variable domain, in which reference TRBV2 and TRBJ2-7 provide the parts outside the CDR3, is EPEVTQTPSHQVTQMGQEVILRCVPISNHLYFYWYRQILGQKVEFLVSFYNNEISEKSEIFDDQFSVERPDGSNFTLKIRSTKLEDSAMYFCASKQETYEQYFGPGTRLTVT.

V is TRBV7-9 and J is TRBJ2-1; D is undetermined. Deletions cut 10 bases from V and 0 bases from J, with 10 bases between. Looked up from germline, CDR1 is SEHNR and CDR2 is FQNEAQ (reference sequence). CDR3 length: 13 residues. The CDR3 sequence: CATQVSSYNEQFF. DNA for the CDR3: TGTGCCACCCAGGTGAGCTCCTACAATGAGCAGTTCTTC.

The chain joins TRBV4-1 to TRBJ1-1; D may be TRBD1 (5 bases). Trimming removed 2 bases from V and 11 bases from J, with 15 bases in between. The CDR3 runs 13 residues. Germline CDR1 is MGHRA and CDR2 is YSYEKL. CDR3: CASSQTRGEQAFF. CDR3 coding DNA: TGCGCCAGCAGCCAAACCCGGGGGGAACAGGCTTTCTTT.

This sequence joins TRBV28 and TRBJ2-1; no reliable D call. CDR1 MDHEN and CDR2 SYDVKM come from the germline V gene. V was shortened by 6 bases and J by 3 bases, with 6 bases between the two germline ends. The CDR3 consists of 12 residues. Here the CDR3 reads CASSLLYNEQFF. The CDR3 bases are TGTGCCAGCAGCCTCCTCTACAATGAGCAGTTCTTC.

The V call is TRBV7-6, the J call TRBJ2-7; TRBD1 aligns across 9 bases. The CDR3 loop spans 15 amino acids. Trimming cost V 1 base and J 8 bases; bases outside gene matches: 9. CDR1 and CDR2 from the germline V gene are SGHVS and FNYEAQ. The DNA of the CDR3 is TGTGCCAGCAGCTTAGAACCGGGACAGGGTTGGAAGCAGTACTTC. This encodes CASSLEPGQGWKQYF.

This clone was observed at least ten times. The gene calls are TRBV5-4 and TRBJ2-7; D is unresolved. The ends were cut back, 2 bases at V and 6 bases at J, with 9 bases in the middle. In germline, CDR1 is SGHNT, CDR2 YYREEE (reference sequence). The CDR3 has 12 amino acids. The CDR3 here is CASSFFPSEQYF. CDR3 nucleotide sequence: TGTGCCAGCAGCTTTTTTCCGTCCGAGCAGTACTTC.

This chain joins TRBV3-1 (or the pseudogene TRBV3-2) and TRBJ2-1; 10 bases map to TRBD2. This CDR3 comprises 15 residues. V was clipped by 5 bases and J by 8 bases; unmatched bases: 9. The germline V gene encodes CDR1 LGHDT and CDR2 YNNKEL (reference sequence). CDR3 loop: CASSSSSGGTHEQFF. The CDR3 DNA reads TGTGCCAGCAGCTCAAGTAGCGGGGGGACTCATGAGCAGTTCTTC.

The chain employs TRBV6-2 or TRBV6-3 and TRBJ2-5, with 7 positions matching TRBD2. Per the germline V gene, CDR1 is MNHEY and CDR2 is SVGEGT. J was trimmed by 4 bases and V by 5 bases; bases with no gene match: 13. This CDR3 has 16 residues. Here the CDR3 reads CASSKPIGEGVETQYF. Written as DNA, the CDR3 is TGTGCCAGCAGTAAGCCCATCGGGGAGGGAGTAGAGACCCAGTACTTC.

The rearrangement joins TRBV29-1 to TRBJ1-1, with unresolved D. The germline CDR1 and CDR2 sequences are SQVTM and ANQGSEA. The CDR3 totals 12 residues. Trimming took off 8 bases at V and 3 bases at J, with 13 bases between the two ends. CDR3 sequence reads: CSYYSPDTEAFF. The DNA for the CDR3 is TGCAGCTATTATTCGCCGGACACTGAAGCTTTCTTT.

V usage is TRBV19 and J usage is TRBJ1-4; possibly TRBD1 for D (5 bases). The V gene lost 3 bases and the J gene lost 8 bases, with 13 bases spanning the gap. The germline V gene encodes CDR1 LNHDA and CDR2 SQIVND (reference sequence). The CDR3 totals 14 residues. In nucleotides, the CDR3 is TGTGCCAGTAGTATCCCTGGGGCAAGCGAAAAACTGTTTTTT. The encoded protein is CASSIPGASEKLFF.

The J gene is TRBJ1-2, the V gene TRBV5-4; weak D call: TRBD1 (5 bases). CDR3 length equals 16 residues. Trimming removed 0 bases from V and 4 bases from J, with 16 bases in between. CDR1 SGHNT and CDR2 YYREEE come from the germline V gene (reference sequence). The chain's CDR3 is CASSLGGRARSYGYTF. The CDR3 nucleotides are TGTGCCAGCAGCTTGGGGGGCAGGGCTAGATCCTATGGCTACACCTTC.

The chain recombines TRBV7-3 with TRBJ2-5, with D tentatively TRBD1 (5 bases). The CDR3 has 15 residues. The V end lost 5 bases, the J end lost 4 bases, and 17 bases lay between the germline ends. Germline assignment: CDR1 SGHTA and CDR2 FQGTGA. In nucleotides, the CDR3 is TGTGCCAGCAGCCCCACCCAGGGTTCGGGAGAGACCCAGTACTTC. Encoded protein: CASSPTQGSGETQYF.

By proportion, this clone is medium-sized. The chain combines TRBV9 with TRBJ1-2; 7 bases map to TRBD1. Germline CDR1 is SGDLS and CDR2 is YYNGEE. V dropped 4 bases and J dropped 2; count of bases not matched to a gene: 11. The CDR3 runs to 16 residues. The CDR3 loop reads CASSIDGTVGNYGYTF. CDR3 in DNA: TGTGCCAGCAGCATAGATGGGACAGTGGGGAACTATGGCTACACCTTC.

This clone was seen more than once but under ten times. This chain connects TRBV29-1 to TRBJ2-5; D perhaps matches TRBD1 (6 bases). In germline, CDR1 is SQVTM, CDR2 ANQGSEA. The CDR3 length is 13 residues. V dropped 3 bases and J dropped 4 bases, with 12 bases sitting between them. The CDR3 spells CSVEGVGGETQYF. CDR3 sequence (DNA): TGCAGCGTTGAGGGTGTAGGGGGAGAGACCCAGTACTTC.